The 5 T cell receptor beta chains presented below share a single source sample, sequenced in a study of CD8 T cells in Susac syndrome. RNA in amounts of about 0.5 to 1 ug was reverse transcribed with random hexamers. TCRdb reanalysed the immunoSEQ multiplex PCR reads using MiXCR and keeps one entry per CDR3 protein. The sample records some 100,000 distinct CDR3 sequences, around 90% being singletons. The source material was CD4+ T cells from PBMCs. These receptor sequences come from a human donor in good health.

The CDR3 here is CASSLEGGVEKLFF. The CDR3 DNA sequence: TGCGCCAGCAGCTTGGAGGGGGGGGTCGAAAAACTGTTTTTT. This sequence joins TRBV5-1 and TRBJ1-4, with a tentative D call TRBD1 (6 bases). V dropped 0 bases and J dropped 8 bases, with 11 bases sitting between them. CDR1 is SGHRS, CDR2 YFSETQ, per germline. The CDR3 has 14 amino acids.

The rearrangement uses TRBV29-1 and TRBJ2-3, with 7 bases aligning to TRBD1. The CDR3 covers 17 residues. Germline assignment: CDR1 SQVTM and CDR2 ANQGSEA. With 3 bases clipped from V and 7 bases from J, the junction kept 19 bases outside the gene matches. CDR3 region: CSVEIRTQGLIVYTQYF. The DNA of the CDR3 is TGCAGCGTTGAGATAAGGACACAGGGGTTAATCGTCTATACGCAGTATTTT.

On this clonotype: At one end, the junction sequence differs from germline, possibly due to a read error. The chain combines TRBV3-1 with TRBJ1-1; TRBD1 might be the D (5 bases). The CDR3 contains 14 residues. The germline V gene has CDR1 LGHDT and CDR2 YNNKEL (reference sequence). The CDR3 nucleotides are TGTGCCAGCAGCTCCTGGGGGGGGAACACTAAAGCTTTCTTT. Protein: CASSSWGGNTKAFF.

The CDR3 region is CASSQVGGQTEAFF. The CDR3 nucleotides are TGTGCCAGCAGCCAAGTCGGGGGGCAGACTGAAGCTTTCTTT. The chain uses TRBV3-1 and TRBJ1-1; D possibly corresponds to TRBD1 (6 bases). V lost 1 base and J lost 5, with 11 bases in between. The CDR3 length is 14 residues. CDR1 and CDR2 from the germline V gene are LGHDT and YNNKEL (reference sequence).

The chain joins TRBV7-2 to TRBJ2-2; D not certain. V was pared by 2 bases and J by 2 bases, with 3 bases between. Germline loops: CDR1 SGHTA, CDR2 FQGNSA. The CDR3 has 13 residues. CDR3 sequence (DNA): TGTGCCAGCAGCTTAAGTAACACCGGGGAGCTGTTTTTT. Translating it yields CASSLSNTGELFF.